The next 21 T cell receptor beta chains were all read from a single sample in a study of identical twins' blood T cells. MiXCR was run by TCRdb on the 5' RACE reads, yielding one entry per CDR3 protein. The sample includes 350,000 to 400,000 distinct CDR3 sequences, around 30% seen only once; the top ten take 5.5% to 6.5%. The source material was PBMCs. Receptor source: a woman between 18 and 49 years old in good health.

V gene TRBV6-5 combines with J gene TRBJ2-5, with D hard to call. Trimming removed 0 bases from V and 4 bases from J, with 15 bases in between. Per germline, CDR1 MNHEY and CDR2 SVGAGI. This CDR3 comprises 16 residues. CDR3 nucleotide sequence: TGTGCCAGCAGTTACTCGATGCCCGGATCACCAGAGACCCAGTACTTC. Encoded protein: CASSYSMPGSPETQYF.

The chain is built from TRBV12-3 or TRBV12-4 and TRBJ2-7, with 8 positions matching TRBD1. This CDR3 region has 15 residues. Trimming took 6 bases from V and 3 from J; bases not matched to a gene: 10. The CDR3 nucleotides read TGTGCCAGCAGCCTCAGACAGGGGCTGAACTACGAGCAGTACTTC. Protein sequence: CASSLRQGLNYEQYF.

This chain joins TRBV7-2 and TRBJ1-3; D gene ambiguous. This CDR3 is 15 amino acids long. CDR1 SGHTA and CDR2 FQGNSA come from the germline V gene. V was trimmed by 4 bases and J by 0 bases, leaving 10 bases between them. The chain's CDR3 is CASSSFFSSGNTIYF. CDR3 DNA sequence: TGTGCCAGCAGCTCGTTTTTTAGCTCTGGAAACACCATATATTTT.

A remark on this clonotype: This sequence may be a read error, since a much larger clone differs from it by one base. The chain is built from TRBV29-1 and TRBJ2-1; D call uncertain. Germline assignment: CDR1 SQVTM and CDR2 ANQGSEA. CDR3 length: 15 amino acids. Between the trimmed V and J ends, which lost 6 bases and 7 bases, there was a span of 22 bases. The CDR3 nucleotides are TGCAGCGTCCTAGTGGGGAAAATACGAATGAATGAGCAGTTCTTC. Its protein product is CSVLVGKIRMNEQFF.

This clonotype was detected only once. This chain joins TRBV3-1 and TRBJ2-5; D is uncertain. CDR1 and CDR2 from the germline V gene are LGHDT and YNNKEL (reference sequence). The CDR3 loop spans 15 amino acids. The ends were cut back, 4 bases at V and 5 bases at J, with 17 bases in the middle. The CDR3 coding sequence is TGTGCCAGCAGCCCAATCGGCTTTCAAGGGGAGACCCAGTACTTC. This encodes CASSPIGFQGETQYF.

This clonotype occurred a few times. The chain uses TRBV6-2 or TRBV6-3 and TRBJ1-5; D remains unclear. CDR3 length: 19 residues. CDR1 and CDR2 from the germline V gene are MNHEY and SVGEGT. V shed 0 bases and J shed 0 bases, with 18 bases lying between them. CDR3 region: CASSYSIRRRVYSNQPQHF. CDR3 sequence (DNA): TGTGCCAGCAGTTACTCGATAAGACGAAGAGTCTATAGCAATCAGCCCCAGCATTTT.

On this clonotype: The germline gene is not matched at one end of the junction; a read error may be the cause. V gene TRBV5-1 combines with J gene TRBJ2-1; possibly TRBD2 for D (6 bases). The CDR3 runs 14 residues. Germline-derived CDR1 and CDR2 are SGHRS and YFSETQ. CDR3 sequence (DNA): TGCGCCATCAGCTTGGTCCCTAGCGCGAATGAGCAGTTCTTC. Translated: CAISLVPSANEQFF.

There are a few counts of this clonotype. The genes are TRBV27 and TRBJ1-1; weak D call: TRBD1 (6 bases). Trimming removed 0 bases at V and 0 bases at J, with 11 bases between. The germline V gene encodes CDR1 MNHEY and CDR2 SMNVEV (reference sequence). The CDR3 covers 16 residues. The CDR3 region is CASSLSGGGMNTEAFF. The CDR3 DNA reads as TGTGCCAGCAGTTTATCGGGGGGGGGCATGAACACTGAAGCTTTCTTT.

This clonotype turned up a few times. The rearrangement joins TRBV5-6 to TRBJ2-3; no reliable D call. V lost 0 bases and J lost 6, with 8 bases in between. Germline loops: CDR1 SGHDT, CDR2 YYEEEE. The length of the CDR3 is 13 residues. The CDR3 region has the DNA TGTGCCAGCAGCTTGGGCAGCTTTGATACGCAGTATTTT. Its protein product is CASSLGSFDTQYF.

The V call is TRBV28, the J call TRBJ1-2, with TRBD1 matching 7 bases. CDR3 length: 14 residues. The ends lost 5 bases at V and 4 bases at J; junction bases unmatched: 7. CDR1 MDHEN and CDR2 SYDVKM come from the germline V gene. The CDR3 DNA follows: TGTGCCAGCAGTGGTCCGGGACAGTTCTATGGCTACACCTTC. Translated: CASSGPGQFYGYTF.

The CDR3 protein is CASSYRGDLLFF. The CDR3 nucleotides are TGTGCCAGCAGTTACCGGGGGGACCTGCTGTTTTTT. The V call is TRBV6-5, the J call TRBJ2-2, with 7 bases fitting TRBD2. V shed 2 bases, J shed 13 bases, and the junction held 4 bases outside the gene matches. Per the germline V gene, CDR1 is MNHEY and CDR2 is SVGAGI. The CDR3 spans 12 residues.

V gene TRBV12-5 combines with J gene TRBJ1-4; 11 nucleotides agree with TRBD1. This CDR3 has 15 residues. V shed 5 bases, J shed 5 bases, and the junction held 4 bases outside the gene matches. Per germline, CDR1 LGHNT and CDR2 FRNRAP. The CDR3 sequence: CASGTRTGGNEKLFF. The CDR3 region has the DNA TGTGCTAGTGGTACGCGGACAGGGGGCAATGAAAAACTGTTTTTT.

Many counts were recorded for this clonotype. V usage is TRBV29-1 and J usage is TRBJ1-5; the D gene is possibly TRBD1 (6 bases). With 7 bases removed from V and 7 bases from J, the gap between germline ends came to 23 bases. CDR1 is SQVTM and CDR2 is ANQGSEA in the germline V gene. The CDR3 is 15 residues long. CDR3 sequence (DNA): TGCAGCGCCTGGGCCCAGGGGAGGTTGACCCAGCCCCAGCATTTT. It codes for CSAWAQGRLTQPQHF.

There are a few counts of this clonotype. The V call is TRBV2, the J call TRBJ1-5; D perhaps matches TRBD1 (5 bases). Trimming shortened V by 2 bases and J by 4 bases, and 15 bases separated the two germline ends. The CDR3 has 16 residues. CDR1 is SNHLY and CDR2 is FYNNEI in the germline V gene. The CDR3 sequence: CASSELRGIENQPQHF. Written as DNA, the CDR3 is TGTGCCAGCAGTGAACTGAGGGGCATTGAAAATCAGCCCCAGCATTTT. The full variable domain, in which reference TRBV2 and TRBJ1-5 provide the parts outside the CDR3, is EPEVTQTPSHQVTQMGQEVILRCVPISNHLYFYWYRQILGQKVEFLVSFYNNEISEKSEIFDDQFSVERPDGSNFTLKIRSTKLEDSAMYFCASSELRGIENQPQHFGDGTRLSIL.

This chain connects TRBV5-1 to TRBJ1-4; TRBD1 agrees at 7 bases. Trimming cost V 10 bases and J 5 bases; bases outside gene matches: 8. Germline V gene lookup returns CDR1 SGHRS and CDR2 YFSETQ. The CDR3 is made up of 13 amino acids. The CDR3 here is CAGRRGWNEKLFF. The CDR3 coding sequence is TGCGCCGGCCGCAGGGGGTGGAATGAAAAACTGTTTTTT.

The V gene is TRBV29-1, the J gene TRBJ2-3; no clear D gene. Trimming cost V 3 bases and J 5 bases, with 15 bases left between them. In germline, CDR1 is SQVTM, CDR2 ANQGSEA. The CDR3 length is 14 residues. The DNA for the CDR3 is TGCAGCGTTGAGGATGGGAATATGCGAGATACGCAGTATTTT. Its protein product is CSVEDGNMRDTQYF.

The chain joins TRBV20-1 to TRBJ1-1; 9 nucleotides line up with TRBD1. V trimming: 5 bases; J trimming: 10 bases; junction bases outside the gene matches: 2. The CDR3 is 10 amino acids. The germline gives CDR1 DFQATT, CDR2 SNEGSKA (reference sequence). CDR3 sequence: CSAGTGRAFF. The CDR3 DNA sequence: TGCAGTGCTGGGACAGGGAGAGCTTTCTTT.

V and J are TRBV29-1 and TRBJ1-2; D unresolved. This CDR3 spans 10 amino acids. Germline CDR1 is SQVTM and CDR2 is ANQGSEA. Trimming pared 6 bases from V and 5 bases from J, leaving 7 bases between. The CDR3 loop reads CSVLGYGYTF. CDR3 sequence (DNA): TGCAGCGTCCTAGGGTATGGCTACACCTTC.

With regard to this clonotype: A much larger clone differs from this one at a single base, so this may be a read error. The V gene is TRBV23-1, the J gene TRBJ2-1; D gene uncertain. TRBV23-1 carries the ORF label, with uncertain function. The length of the CDR3 is 11 residues. The CDR3 spells CASSQDNDQFF. CDR3 DNA sequence: TGCGCCAGCAGTCAAGACAATGATCAGTTCTTC.

This clonotype was counted between two and nine times. V usage is TRBV7-9 and J usage is TRBJ1-2, with D unresolved. V was pared by 4 bases and J by 5 bases, with 11 bases between. Looked up from germline, CDR1 is SEHNR and CDR2 is FQNEAQ (reference sequence). The CDR3 contains 13 residues. Here the CDR3 DNA reads TGTGCCAGCAGCTCCGAGAGGGTTTATGGCTACACCTTC. Translation gives CASSSERVYGYTF. The variable domain in full, completed from reference TRBV7-9 and TRBJ1-2, reads DTGVSQNPRHKITKRGQNVTFRCDPISEHNRLYWYRQTLGQGPEFLTYFQNEAQLEKSRLLSDRFSAERPKGSFSTLEIQRTEQGDSAMYLCASSSERVYGYTFGSGTRLTVV.

As concerns this clonotype: The junction shows a germline mismatch at one end, possibly a read error. The DNA of the CDR3 is TGTACCAGCAGTTCCGCGGGACGACCAAATGAGCAGTTCTTC. This gives the protein CTSSSAGRPNEQFF. This chain uses TRBV12-3 or TRBV12-4 with TRBJ2-1; possibly TRBD2 for D (6 bases). The CDR3 runs to 14 residues.